Listed here are 4 T cell receptor beta chains from one sample, sequenced in a study of T-cell reconstitution after alpha-beta-depleted transplantation in children. Unique molecular identifiers were used in preparing the TCRbeta library. Each CDR3 protein is one row after TCRdb ran MiXCR on the PCR reads. The data contain about 420,000 distinct CDR3 sequences, roughly 15% of them seen just once; the ten biggest clones take up around 28%. Sample: PBMCs, mostly from graft donor cells, taken 360 days after TCRalphabeta/CD19-depleted stem cell transplant. The origin of the receptors is a boy younger than two who had a stem cell transplant for Wiskott-Aldrich syndrome, so the T cells may come from the graft donor.

In its sample, this clonotype was seen a few times. The chain is built from TRBV4-3 and TRBJ2-5, with TRBD1 identical over 9 bases. The CDR3 sequence is 15 residues long. CDR1 is LGHNA, CDR2 YSLEER, per germline. Germline trimming cut 1 base from V and 1 base from J; bases unmatched to any gene: 1. The CDR3 is CASSQGDRAQETQYF. DNA of the CDR3: TGCGCCAGCAGCCAAGGGGACAGGGCCCAAGAGACCCAGTACTTC.

The genes are TRBV12-3 or TRBV12-4 and TRBJ2-1, with D tentatively TRBD1 (6 bases). The CDR3 loop spans 14 amino acids. Trimming left V 5 bases short and J 9 bases short, with 17 bases between. CDR3 bases: TGTGCCAGCAGTCTCGTATCGTACAGGGTTGAGCAGTTCTTC. Its translation is CASSLVSYRVEQFF.

This chain links TRBV28 with TRBJ2-5; D could derive from TRBD1 or TRBD2 (6 bases each). Trimming stripped 1 base from V and 5 bases from J, with 17 bases between. The germline gives CDR1 MDHEN, CDR2 SYDVKM. CDR3 length: 16 residues. The CDR3 reads CASSLYARRGRETQYF. CDR3 bases: TGTGCCAGCAGTTTATACGCCCGAAGGGGGAGGGAGACCCAGTACTTC.

The rearrangement links TRBV12-3 or TRBV12-4 to TRBJ2-7, with TRBD1 matching 7 bases. The length of the CDR3 is 14 residues. Trimming cost V 5 bases and J 0 bases; bases outside gene matches: 4. The CDR3 loop reads CASSGTVFSYEQYF. CDR3 coding DNA: TGTGCCAGCAGTGGGACAGTCTTCTCCTACGAGCAGTACTTC.